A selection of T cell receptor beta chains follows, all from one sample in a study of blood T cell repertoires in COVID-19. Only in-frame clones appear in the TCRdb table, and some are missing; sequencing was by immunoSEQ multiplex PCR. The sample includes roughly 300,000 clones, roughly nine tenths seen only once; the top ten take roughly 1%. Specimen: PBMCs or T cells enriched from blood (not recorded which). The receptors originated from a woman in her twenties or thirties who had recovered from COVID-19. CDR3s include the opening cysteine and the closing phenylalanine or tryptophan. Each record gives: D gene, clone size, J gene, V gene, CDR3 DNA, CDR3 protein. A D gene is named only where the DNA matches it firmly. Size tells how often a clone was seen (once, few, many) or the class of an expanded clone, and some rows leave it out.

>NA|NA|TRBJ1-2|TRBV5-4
TGTGCCAGCAGCTTGGGGAGTATAAACTATGGCTACACCTTC
CASSLGSINYGYTF
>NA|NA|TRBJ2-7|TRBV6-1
TGTGCCAGCAGTGAAGTCCCGGGAACCTACGAGCAGTACTTC
CASSEVPGTYEQYF
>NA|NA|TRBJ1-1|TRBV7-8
TGTGCCAGCAGCTTCGGAGGAAACACTGAAGCTTTCTTT
CASSFGGNTEAFF
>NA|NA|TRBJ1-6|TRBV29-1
TGCAGCGTTCTGACAGGTTCTAATTCACCCCTCCACTTT
CSVLTGSNSPLHF
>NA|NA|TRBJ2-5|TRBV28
TGTGCCAGCAGTAAACAGGCTCAAGAGACCCAGTACTTC
CASSKQAQETQYF
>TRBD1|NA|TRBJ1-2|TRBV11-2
TGTGCCAGCAGCCCCGGACAGGTTGGGGGTTATGGCTACACCTTC
CASSPGQVGGYGYTF
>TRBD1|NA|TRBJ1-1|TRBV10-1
TGCGCCAGCAGGGAGACAGGGGTCCTCATGAACACTGAAGCTTTCTTT
CASRETGVLMNTEAFF
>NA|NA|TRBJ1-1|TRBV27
TGTGCCAGCAGTTCTCTATCGTTAAGCCCCTACACTGAAGCTTTCTTT
CASSSLSLSPYTEAFF
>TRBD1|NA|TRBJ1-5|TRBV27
TGTGCCAGCAGTGCAACAGGGGTAAGCAATCAGCCCCAGCATTTT
CASSATGVSNQPQHF
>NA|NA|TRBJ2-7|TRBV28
TGTGCCAGCAAGCAACTTACAGGTACCGCGTACTTC
CASKQLTGTAYF
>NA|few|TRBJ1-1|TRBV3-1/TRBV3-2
TGTGCCAGCAGCCAAGATCGGGAGGGGAGGATTGGCACTGAAGCTTTCTTT
CASSQDREGRIGTEAFF
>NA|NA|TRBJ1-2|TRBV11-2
TGTGCCAGCAGCTTACCAACCCTAGGGGACTATGGCTACACCTTC
CASSLPTLGDYGYTF
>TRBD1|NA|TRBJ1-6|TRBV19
TGTGCCACGAGTGGGGCAGGGGGTTGGAGCTCCTATAATTCACCCCTCCACTTT
CATSGAGGWSSYNSPLHF
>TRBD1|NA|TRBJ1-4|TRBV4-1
TGCGCCAGCAGCCGTACAGGGGTACTTTCTGAAAAACTGTTTTTT
CASSRTGVLSEKLFF
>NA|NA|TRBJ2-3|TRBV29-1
TGCAGCGTTGGAGGGTCTACGTCCGGGCCCTGGGTAGGGGATACGCAGTATTTT
CSVGGSTSGPWVGDTQYF
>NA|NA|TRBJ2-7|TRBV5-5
TGTGCCAGCAGCTTGGACGGGAACCCCCCGTACGAGCAGTACTTC
CASSLDGNPPYEQYF
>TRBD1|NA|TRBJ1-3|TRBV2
TGTGCCAGCAGGCCCCGGACAGGCCTCGGAAACACCATATATTTT
CASRPRTGLGNTIYF
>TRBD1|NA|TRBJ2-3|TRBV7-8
TGTGCCAGCAGCCATCGACAGGGCCGCACAGATACGCAGTATTTT
CASSHRQGRTDTQYF
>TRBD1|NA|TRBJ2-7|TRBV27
TGTGCCAGCAGTCGACAGGGCTGGGACGAGCAGTACTTC
CASSRQGWDEQYF
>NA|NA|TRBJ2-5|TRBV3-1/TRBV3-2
TGTGCCAGCAGCCAAAAGAGACTAACCAGGGAGACCCAGTACTTC
CASSQKRLTRETQYF
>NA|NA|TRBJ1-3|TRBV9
TGTGCCAGCAGCGTAGGGACAATCGGAAACACCATATATTTT
CASSVGTIGNTIYF
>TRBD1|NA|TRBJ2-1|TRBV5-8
TGTGCCAGCAGCATCGGTCAGGGGGTTGTGAATGAGCAGTTCTTC
CASSIGQGVVNEQFF
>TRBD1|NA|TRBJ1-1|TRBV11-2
TGTGCCAGCAGCTGGAGACAGGGCGGAACTGAAGCTTTCTTT
CASSWRQGGTEAFF
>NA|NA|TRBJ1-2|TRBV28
TGTGCCAGCAGTCAACGCCCGCGCGGGACGAGGTCTGGCTATGGCTACACCTTC
CASSQRPRGTRSGYGYTF
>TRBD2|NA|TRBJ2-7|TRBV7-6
TGTGCCAGCAGCGCCCAGAGCGGGGCATCCTTCTACGAGCAGTACTTC
CASSAQSGASFYEQYF
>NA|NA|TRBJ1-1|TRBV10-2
TGCGCCAGCAGTGTCCGGAACACTGAAGCTTTCTTT
CASSVRNTEAFF
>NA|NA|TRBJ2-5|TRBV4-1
TGCGCCAGCAGCCAAGAGGGACTCCAAGAGACCCAGTACTTC
CASSQEGLQETQYF
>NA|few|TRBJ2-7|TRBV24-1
TGTGCCACTGATCTACAGGAAAACTCCTACGAGCAGTACTTC
CATDLQENSYEQYF
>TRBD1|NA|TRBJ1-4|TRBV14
TGTGCCAGCAGCCCCGGGACAGCAAGAGAAAAACTGTTTTTT
CASSPGTAREKLFF
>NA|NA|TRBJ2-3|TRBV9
TGTGCCAGCAGCCCACGGGTGGATACGCAGTATTTT
CASSPRVDTQYF
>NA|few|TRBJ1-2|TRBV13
TGTGCCAGCAGCTTTGCCGGGACAAATGGCTACACCTTC
CASSFAGTNGYTF
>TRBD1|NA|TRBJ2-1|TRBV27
TGTGCCAGCAGAACAGGGACAGCTCTAAACAATGAGCAGTTCTTC
CASRTGTALNNEQFF
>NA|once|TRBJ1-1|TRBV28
TGTGCCAGCAGATATGGGGGGATAGGGCGACTTGGGGACACTGAAGCTTTCTTT
CASRYGGIGRLGDTEAFF
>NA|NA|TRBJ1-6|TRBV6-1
TGTGCCAGCAGTGAAGGGCTTCGGGGGTATAATTCACCCCTCCACTTT
CASSEGLRGYNSPLHF
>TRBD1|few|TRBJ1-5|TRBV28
TGTGCCAGCAGCGAGGGATGGGGACAGGGGGCTCAGCCCCAGCATTTT
CASSEGWGQGAQPQHF
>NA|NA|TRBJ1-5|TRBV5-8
TGTGCCAGCAGCTTGGAAGGGGCATGGCGATCGGATCAGCCCCAGCATTTT
CASSLEGAWRSDQPQHF
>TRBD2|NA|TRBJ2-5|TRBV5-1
TGCGCCAGCAGCTTAATGATCGGGCTAGCGGGGCAAGAGACCCAGTACTTC
CASSLMIGLAGQETQYF
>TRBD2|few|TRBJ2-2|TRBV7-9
TGTGCCAGCACCCTGAGCGGGGGGCACGGGGAGCTGTTTTTT
CASTLSGGHGELFF
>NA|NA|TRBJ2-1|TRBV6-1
TGTGCCAGCAGTGAAGCCCGGCGGGGCAGGGATGAGCAGTTCTTC
CASSEARRGRDEQFF
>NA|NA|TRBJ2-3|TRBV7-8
TGTGCCAGCAGCACTTCGACTAGTAGCACAGATACGCAGTATTTT
CASSTSTSSTDTQYF
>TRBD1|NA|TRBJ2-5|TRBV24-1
TGTGCCACCAGAGACAGGGCAGAGACCCAGTACTTC
CATRDRAETQYF
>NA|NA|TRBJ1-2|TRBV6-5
TGTGCCAGCGTGGAGGGGTTACGTGGCTACACCTTC
CASVEGLRGYTF
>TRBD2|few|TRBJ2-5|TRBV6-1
TGTGCCAGCAGTGAAGGACTAGCGGGGTACGAGACCCAGTACTTC
CASSEGLAGYETQYF
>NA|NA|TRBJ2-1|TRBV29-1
TGCAGCGTATCCGGGACTTCCTACAATGAGCAGTTCTTC
CSVSGTSYNEQFF
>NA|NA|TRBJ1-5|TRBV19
TGTGCCAGTAGTATAGGACAGGTTGTAAATCAGCCCCAGCATTTT
CASSIGQVVNQPQHF